The T cell receptor beta chain described here comes from a study of T cells in Graves' hyperthyroidism and ophthalmopathy. V gave up 6 bases and J gave up 5 bases; unmatched junction bases: 9. CDR1 and CDR2 (germline): WSHSY, SAAADI. This CDR3 has 14 amino acids. What was amplified from RNA transcripts were TCR beta CDR3 regions. RT-PCR in the first round (using the HTBI primer set) targeted the TCR CDR3. TCRdb redid the calling of the multiplex PCR reads with MiXCR, one entry per CDR3 protein. The data hold roughly 96,000 distinct CDR3 sequences, with 51% observed a single time. Sequencing was done on a sample of blood. The receptor was derived from a woman aged 40-49 years with Graves' hyperthyroidism. This rearrangement joins TRBV10-2 to TRBJ1-2, with 7 nucleotides matching TRBD1. CDR3 coding DNA: TGCGCCAGCAGCCGGGACAGAGGGGATTATGGCTACACCTTC. Protein product: CASSRDRGDYGYTF.